This is a list of T cell receptor beta chains from one sample in a study of blood T cell repertoires in COVID-19. Libraries were prepared by immunoSEQ multiplex PCR; TCRdb keeps only in-frame clonotypes and omits some of them. Of 350,000 to 550,000 clones in the sample, 75% to 90% are singletons; the top ten hold 0.95% to 1.3%. The sequenced sample was PBMCs or T cells enriched from blood (not recorded which). These receptors were collected from a young man who had recovered from COVID-19. Each CDR3 is given with its conserved first and last residue. Fields, in order: CDR3 protein, J gene, V gene, D gene. The D gene is left open where the match is weak.

CDR3aa: CASSYGQGQETQYF
j_gene: TRBJ2-5
v_gene: TRBV5-1
d_gene: TRBD1

CDR3aa: CASRLTSGSSYEQYF
j_gene: TRBJ2-7
v_gene: TRBV7-8
d_gene: TRBD2

CDR3aa: CASSQMGQGNSPLHF
j_gene: TRBJ1-6
v_gene: TRBV3-1/TRBV3-2
d_gene: TRBD1

CDR3aa: CASINRGFAEAFF
j_gene: TRBJ1-1
v_gene: TRBV28
d_gene: TRBD1

CDR3aa: CAISEGTDNSPLHF
j_gene: TRBJ1-6
v_gene: TRBV10-3
d_gene: TRBD1

CDR3aa: CASSQSGTRPETQYF
j_gene: TRBJ2-5
v_gene: TRBV7-8
d_gene: TRBD2

CDR3aa: CASSLALNYGYTF
j_gene: TRBJ1-2
v_gene: TRBV5-1
d_gene: .

CDR3aa: CASSENRGLDQPQHF
j_gene: TRBJ1-5
v_gene: TRBV6-1
d_gene: TRBD1

CDR3aa: CASSWNQGSSYNSPLHF
j_gene: TRBJ1-6
v_gene: TRBV27
d_gene: .

CDR3aa: CASGLLMNYGYTF
j_gene: TRBJ1-2
v_gene: TRBV6-5
d_gene: .

CDR3aa: CAIRGGTGKILYSGANVLTF
j_gene: TRBJ2-6
v_gene: TRBV28
d_gene: TRBD1

CDR3aa: CASSVSGSTYNEQFF
j_gene: TRBJ2-1
v_gene: TRBV9
d_gene: TRBD2

CDR3aa: CASSRTATNEKLFF
j_gene: TRBJ1-4
v_gene: TRBV28
d_gene: .

CDR3aa: CASSWGRTSLADEQYF
j_gene: TRBJ2-7
v_gene: TRBV5-1
d_gene: TRBD2

CDR3aa: CASRAGVGGELFF
j_gene: TRBJ2-2
v_gene: TRBV10-1
d_gene: .

CDR3aa: CASSLDLITRPRGLNTEAFF
j_gene: TRBJ1-1
v_gene: TRBV11-2
d_gene: .

CDR3aa: CASSPTGGGTEAFF
j_gene: TRBJ1-1
v_gene: TRBV5-1
d_gene: TRBD1

CDR3aa: CASSIDTTSGRNTQYF
j_gene: TRBJ2-3
v_gene: TRBV19
d_gene: TRBD2

CDR3aa: CASSPGTGGYSNQPQHF
j_gene: TRBJ1-5
v_gene: TRBV4-2
d_gene: TRBD1

CDR3aa: CASSASLLGASGVEQYF
j_gene: TRBJ2-7
v_gene: TRBV9
d_gene: TRBD2

CDR3aa: CASSQRTGTNSPLHF
j_gene: TRBJ1-6
v_gene: TRBV5-1
d_gene: TRBD1

CDR3aa: CASSLSQGNQPQHF
j_gene: TRBJ1-5
v_gene: TRBV5-5
d_gene: .

CDR3aa: CASRGTGRPNYNF
j_gene: TRBJ1-5
v_gene: TRBV28
d_gene: TRBD1

CDR3aa: CASSLTGYQYF
j_gene: TRBJ2-5
v_gene: TRBV11-2
d_gene: .

CDR3aa: CASSQERAGEQFF
j_gene: TRBJ2-1
v_gene: TRBV14
d_gene: .

CDR3aa: CASSQDRAALGPQHF
j_gene: TRBJ1-5
v_gene: TRBV19
d_gene: .

CDR3aa: CASSSSGPVLTGELFF
j_gene: TRBJ2-2
v_gene: TRBV28
d_gene: TRBD2

CDR3aa: CATSRDPWRDSYNEQFF
j_gene: TRBJ2-1
v_gene: TRBV15
d_gene: .

CDR3aa: CASSLGQGESRGYTF
j_gene: TRBJ1-2
v_gene: TRBV7-8
d_gene: TRBD1

CDR3aa: CASSPLPGTDTQYF
j_gene: TRBJ2-3
v_gene: TRBV18
d_gene: .

CDR3aa: CASSQGAGVDTQYF
j_gene: TRBJ2-3
v_gene: TRBV3-1/TRBV3-2
d_gene: .

CDR3aa: CASSIDLGEGLFYGYTF
j_gene: TRBJ1-2
v_gene: TRBV19
d_gene: .

CDR3aa: CASSSGTANSPLHF
j_gene: TRBJ1-6
v_gene: TRBV5-1
d_gene: TRBD1

CDR3aa: CASSLTGTDYNEQFF
j_gene: TRBJ2-1
v_gene: TRBV7-2
d_gene: TRBD1

CDR3aa: CASSMMTTGNEQFF
j_gene: TRBJ2-1
v_gene: TRBV19
d_gene: .

CDR3aa: CASSFGPGFSTDTQYF
j_gene: TRBJ2-3
v_gene: TRBV5-6
d_gene: .

CDR3aa: CASRTSPRDTQYF
j_gene: TRBJ2-3
v_gene: TRBV6-5
d_gene: .

CDR3aa: CASSRQFNEKLFF
j_gene: TRBJ1-4
v_gene: TRBV10-1
d_gene: .

CDR3aa: CVAAGEEDNEQFF
j_gene: TRBJ2-1
v_gene: TRBV2
d_gene: TRBD2

CDR3aa: CATPPAQREGTGELFF
j_gene: TRBJ2-2
v_gene: TRBV24-1
d_gene: TRBD2

CDR3aa: CASTMGQGYGSPLHF
j_gene: TRBJ1-6
v_gene: TRBV27
d_gene: TRBD1

CDR3aa: CASSADPGNQPQHF
j_gene: TRBJ1-5
v_gene: TRBV7-9
d_gene: .